The subject of this entry is one TCR beta chain. Measured with immunoSEQ multiplex PCR; TCRdb has only the in-frame clones, and not every one. The data show just over 6,500 clones, about 74% seen once. These data are taken from a study of control samples from healthy donors and cancer patients. Germline values: CDR1 SGHTA, CDR2 FQGTGA. V gave up 6 bases and J gave up 7 bases, with 15 bases separating them. The CDR3 is 14 amino acids. The sequenced material came from formalin-fixed, paraffin-embedded tissue. The origin of this receptor is a male donor with melanoma. The chain carries TRBV7-3 and TRBJ2-2, with D perhaps TRBD2 (6 bases). The CDR3 loop is CASRRTPGGGELFF. The CDR3 DNA reads as TGTGCCAGCAGGAGGACTCCCGGGGGCGGGGAGCTGTTTTTT.